This T cell receptor (beta chain) originates from a study of T cell repertoires in cytomegalovirus infection. For the study at large: Both a matching HLA type and CMV infection were indicated by public TCR beta signatures.

Whole-study results and caveats: What dominated the ex vivo response were HLA-C-restricted CMV-specific TCR beta clonotypes. Cumulative frequency (of public TCR beta family members) identified carriers of CMV plus the relevant HLA.

V was clipped by 1 base and J by 2 bases; unmatched bases: 2. This CDR3 region has 16 residues. CDR1 SGHRS and CDR2 YFSETQ come from the germline V gene. This clonotype showed up just a few times. Its antigen is still unknown. TCRdb reprocessed the reads with MiXCR, giving one entry per CDR3 protein. The sample consists of 40,000 to 50,000 distinct CDR3 sequences, roughly 20% of them appearing once. Sequenced sample: PBMCs, sequenced either directly or after in vitro stimulation (not recorded which). The chain recombines TRBV5-1 with TRBJ2-1; 11 bases align to TRBD1. The TCR sequence derives from a human donor in good health (CMV status not recorded). Some clones in this sample may be carry-over from other donors' samples. CDR3 DNA: TGCGCCAGCAGCTTGCCGGGACAGGGGGCCTACAATGAGCAGTTCTTC. Translated, it gives CASSLPGQGAYNEQFF.